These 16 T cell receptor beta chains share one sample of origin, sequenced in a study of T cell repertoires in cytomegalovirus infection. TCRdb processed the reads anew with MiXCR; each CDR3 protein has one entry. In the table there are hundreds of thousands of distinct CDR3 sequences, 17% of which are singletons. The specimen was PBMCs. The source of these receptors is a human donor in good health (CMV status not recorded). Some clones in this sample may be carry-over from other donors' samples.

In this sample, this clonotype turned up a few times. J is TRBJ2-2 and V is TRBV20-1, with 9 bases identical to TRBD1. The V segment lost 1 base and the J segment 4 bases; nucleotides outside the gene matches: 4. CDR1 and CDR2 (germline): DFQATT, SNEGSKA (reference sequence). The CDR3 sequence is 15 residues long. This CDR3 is CSARGRTGATGELFF. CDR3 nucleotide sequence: TGCAGTGCTAGAGGAAGGACAGGGGCCACCGGGGAGCTGTTTTTT.

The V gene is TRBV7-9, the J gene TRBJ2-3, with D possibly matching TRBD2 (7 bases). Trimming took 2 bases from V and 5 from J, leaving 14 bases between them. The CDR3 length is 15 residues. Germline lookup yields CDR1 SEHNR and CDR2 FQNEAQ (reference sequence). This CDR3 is CASSLWGGAEDTQYF. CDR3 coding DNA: TGTGCCAGCAGCTTATGGGGGGGGGCTGAAGATACGCAGTATTTT. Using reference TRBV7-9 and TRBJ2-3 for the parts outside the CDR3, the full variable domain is DTGVSQNPRHKITKRGQNVTFRCDPISEHNRLYWYRQTLGQGPEFLTYFQNEAQLEKSRLLSDRFSAERPKGSFSTLEIQRTEQGDSAMYLCASSLWGGAEDTQYFGPGTRLTVL.

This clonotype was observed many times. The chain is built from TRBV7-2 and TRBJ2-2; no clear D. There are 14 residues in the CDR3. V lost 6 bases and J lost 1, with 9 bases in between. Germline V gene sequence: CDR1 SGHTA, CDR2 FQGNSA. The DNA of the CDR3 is TGTGCCAGCAGGGGCAGCCAGAACACCGGGGAGCTGTTTTTT. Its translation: CASRGSQNTGELFF.

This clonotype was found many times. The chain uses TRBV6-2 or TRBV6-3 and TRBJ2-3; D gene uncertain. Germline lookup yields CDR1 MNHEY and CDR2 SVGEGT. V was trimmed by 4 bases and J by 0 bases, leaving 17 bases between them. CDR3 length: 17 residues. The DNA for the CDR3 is TGTGCCAGCAGTTCCCCAAACAGTTTTAAGAGCACAGATACGCAGTATTTT. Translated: CASSSPNSFKSTDTQYF.

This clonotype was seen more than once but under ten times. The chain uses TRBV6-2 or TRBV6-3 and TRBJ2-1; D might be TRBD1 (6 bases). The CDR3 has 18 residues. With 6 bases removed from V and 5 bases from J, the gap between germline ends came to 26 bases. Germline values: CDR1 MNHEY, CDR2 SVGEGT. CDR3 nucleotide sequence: TGTGCCAGCAGACTACGACGACAGGCAGTTAAACTCAACAATGAGCAGTTCTTC. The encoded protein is CASRLRRQAVKLNNEQFF.

The CDR3 loop is CASRPGDKNEKLFF. The CDR3 nucleotides read TGTGCCAGTAGACCGGGAGACAAAAATGAAAAACTGTTTTTT. The genes are TRBV25-1 and TRBJ1-4; D remains ambiguous. The germline gives CDR1 MGHDK, CDR2 SYGVNS. V lost 9 bases to trimming and J lost 5 bases, with 16 bases between them. This CDR3 is 14 amino acids long.

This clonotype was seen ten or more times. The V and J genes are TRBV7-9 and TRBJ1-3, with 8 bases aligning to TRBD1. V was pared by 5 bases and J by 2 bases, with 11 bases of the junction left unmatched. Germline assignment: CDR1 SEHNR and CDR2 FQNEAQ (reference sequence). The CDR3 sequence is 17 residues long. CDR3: CASSKRTGRVPGNTIYF. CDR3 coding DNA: TGTGCCAGCAGCAAAAGGACAGGGAGAGTCCCTGGAAACACCATATATTTT.

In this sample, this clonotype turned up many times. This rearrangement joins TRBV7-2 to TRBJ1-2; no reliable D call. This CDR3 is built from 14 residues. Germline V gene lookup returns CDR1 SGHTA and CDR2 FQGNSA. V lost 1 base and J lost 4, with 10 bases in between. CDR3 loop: CASSLDSLTYGYTF. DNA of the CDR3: TGTGCCAGCAGCTTAGATTCTTTAACCTATGGCTACACCTTC.

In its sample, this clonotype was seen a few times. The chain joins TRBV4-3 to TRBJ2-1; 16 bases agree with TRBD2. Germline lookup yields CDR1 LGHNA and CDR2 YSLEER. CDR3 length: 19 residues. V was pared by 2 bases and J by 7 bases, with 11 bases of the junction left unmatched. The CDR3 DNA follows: TGCGCCAGCAGCCAAATTATCGGGACTAGCGGGGGGGCCCAGAATGAGCAGTTCTTC. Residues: CASSQIIGTSGGAQNEQFF.

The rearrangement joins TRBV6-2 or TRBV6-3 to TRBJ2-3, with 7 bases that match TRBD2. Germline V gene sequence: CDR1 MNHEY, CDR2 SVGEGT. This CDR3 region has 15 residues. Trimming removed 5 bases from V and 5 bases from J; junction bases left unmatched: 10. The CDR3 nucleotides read TGTGCCAGCAGTGACTTCGGGAGGACGGGAGATACGCAGTATTTT. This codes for CASSDFGRTGDTQYF.

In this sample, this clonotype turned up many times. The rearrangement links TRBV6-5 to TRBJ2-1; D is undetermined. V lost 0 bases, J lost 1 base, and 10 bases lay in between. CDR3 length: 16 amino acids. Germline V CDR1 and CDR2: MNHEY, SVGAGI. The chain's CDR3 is CASSYSIGPSYNEQFF. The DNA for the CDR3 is TGTGCCAGCAGTTACTCTATCGGCCCGTCCTACAATGAGCAGTTCTTC.

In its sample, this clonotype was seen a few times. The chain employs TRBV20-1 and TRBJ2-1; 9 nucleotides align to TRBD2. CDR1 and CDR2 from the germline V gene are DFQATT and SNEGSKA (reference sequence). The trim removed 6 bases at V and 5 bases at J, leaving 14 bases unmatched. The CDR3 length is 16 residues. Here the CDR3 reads CSAAGGAHRGHNEQFF. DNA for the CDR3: TGCAGTGCGGCGGGGGGGGCCCACCGCGGACACAATGAGCAGTTCTTC.

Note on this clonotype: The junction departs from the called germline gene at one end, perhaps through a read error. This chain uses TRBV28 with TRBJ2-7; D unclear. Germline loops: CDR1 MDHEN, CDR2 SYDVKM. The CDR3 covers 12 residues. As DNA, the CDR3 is TGTGCCAGCAGTTTAGGTCCCTACGACCAGTACTTC. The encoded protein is CASSLGPYDQYF.

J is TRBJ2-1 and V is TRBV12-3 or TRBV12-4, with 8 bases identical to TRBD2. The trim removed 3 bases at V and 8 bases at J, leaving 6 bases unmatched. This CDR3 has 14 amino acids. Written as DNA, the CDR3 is TGTGCCAGCAGTTTTGGGCTAGCGGGTCATGAGCAGTTCTTC. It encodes CASSFGLAGHEQFF.

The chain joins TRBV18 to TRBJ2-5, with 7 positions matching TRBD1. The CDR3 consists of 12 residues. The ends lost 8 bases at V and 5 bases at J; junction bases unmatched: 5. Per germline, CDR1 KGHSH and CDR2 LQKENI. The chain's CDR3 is CASEQGKETQYF. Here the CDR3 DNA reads TGTGCCAGCGAACAGGGGAAGGAGACCCAGTACTTC.

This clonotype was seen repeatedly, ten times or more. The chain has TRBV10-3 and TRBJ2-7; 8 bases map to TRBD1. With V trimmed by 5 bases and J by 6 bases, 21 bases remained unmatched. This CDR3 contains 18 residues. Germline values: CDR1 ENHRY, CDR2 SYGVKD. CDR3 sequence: CAISTGTGGSGVGREQYF. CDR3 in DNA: TGTGCCATCAGTACCGGGACAGGCGGCTCGGGAGTGGGTCGCGAGCAGTACTTC.